This TCR beta chain is from a study of human T cells and chemical hapten exposure (dated by TCRdb to the early 2020s). About the investigation overall: For sensitization, 2% DPC in acetone was applied to a roughly 2 cm by roughly 2 cm area of upper inner arm skin. Weekly therapeutic DPC doses were additionally applied to the scalp of patients throughout the roughly 25-week study period. In alopecia patients, the study followed how the peripheral blood TCR repertoire changed in vivo over primary and secondary sensitization to diphenylcyclopropenone (DPC), a hapten. Twenty-nine alopecia patients gave blood for TCR sequencing at one to four time points (pre-sensitization, 2, 6 and 24 weeks). The patient cohort, mostly female, included alopecia areata with under or over 50% scalp involvement, alopecia totalis and alopecia universalis. Patch testing on the upper back used Finn chambers containing 0.01% DPC, with scoring done after 6 days according to International Contact Dermatitis Research Group standards. Libraries were pooled for sequencing, and variation in per-sample TCR yields was attributed mainly to small differences in library volumes within the pool. Blood was sampled from patients pre-sensitization (week 0) and at 2, 6 and about 24 weeks after DPC sensitization.

The time point label, as the study defines it: patch test 1, 2 weeks after DPC sensitization. This specimen's treatment or condition label, interpreted: therapeutic diphenylcyclopropenone sensitization with weekly scalp DPC. Blood at each patch-test visit was drawn before the patch test was applied. Eligible patients were aged 18 to 70, diagnosed with alopecia, deemed suitable for DPC therapy, and excluded if pregnant. Total RNA was isolated from unfractionated whole blood collected in Tempus Blood RNA tubes. Results the study describes overall, beyond this receptor: Expanded TCRs formed significantly more large CDR3 similarity clusters than pre-sensitization or healthy control sets, consistent with antigen-driven responses. Patch test score was positively correlated with the number of PT1 expanded TCRs, with significance at thresholds 8, 16 and 32 but not at 4. DPC sensitization did not change how many TCRs were above 1 in 1000 frequency, and no evidence was found of alterations in global repertoire structure. Alopecia, a presumed autoimmune disease, was present in all patients, so the immune response of the patients might differ from that of healthy individuals. After repeated subsampling, the strength of the expansion versus patch-test correlation and the threshold at which it became significant changed.

The library was produced with RACE. The run used a NextSeq 500. Library preparation attached unique molecular identifiers to individual cDNA molecules for quantitative, reproducible TCR counting. For every blood RNA sample, sequencing covered both the TCR alpha and TCR beta chains. The authors' analysis ran thus. Samples had a median of roughly 100,000 TCRs, with a range from roughly 23,224 to 700,000. The Decombinator software suite was used to annotate V, J and CDR3 in the TCR reads. To make PS versus PT1 abundance plots, every sample was subsampled to the same number of TCRs (28,000). TCRs were defined as expanded if absent before sensitization and observed at least eight times at the 2-week time point. The public sequencing data were trimmed at Q25 with fastp and processed into clonotypes with MiXCR by TCRdb, which kept only in-frame beta chains. All rows with the same CDR3 protein become a single entry with the most common DNA and genes. The V and J calls come from TCRdb's annotation, not from the publication. Here the sample has 350,000 or so distinct CDR3 sequences; about 7% occur a single time. About 8% of the sample lies in the top ten.

The germline ends are 16 bases apart after V is trimmed by 2 bases and J by 0 bases. CDR1 and CDR2 are read off the germline V gene (reference sequence) as SGHNT and YYREEE. Measured from the cysteine to the phenylalanine, the CDR3 is 17 residues long. Just CDR3 DNA is preserved here, 51 bases in frame from base 1. This clonotype was seen at least ten times. There is no known antigen for this receptor. The input lacks base qualities; no much larger clone sits a single base away. This TCR was recovered from a woman under 30 with alopecia areata. Some clones in this sample may be carry-over from other donors' samples. The source material was whole blood, sampled in connection with sensitization to the hapten diphenylcyclopropenone (DPC). Recombination linked TRBV5-4 to TRBJ2-3; tentative D gene TRBD2, with 6 bases matching. The bases are TGTGCCAGCAGCTTAGCGCTCGCGGGGACGAGCACAGATACGCAGTATTTT. This is translated as CASSLALAGTSTDTQYF. The full variable domain, completed from the reference TRBV5-4 and TRBJ2-3 proteins outside the CDR3, reads ETGVTQSPTHLIKTRGQQVTLRCSSQSGHNTVSWYQQALGQGPQFIFQYYREEENGRGNFPPRFSGLQFPNYSSELNVNALELDDSALYLCASSLALAGTSTDTQYFGPGTRLTVL.